Listed below are T cell receptor beta chains from one sample, sequenced in a study of cytomegalovirus exposure and HLA in healthy donors. The repertoire was sequenced with immunoSEQ multiplex PCR; TCRdb's copy has only in-frame clones and lacks some. The data hold over 150,000 clones, with 70% to 85% observed a single time. What was sequenced was PBMCs. The source of these receptors is a boy aged 2-9 years in good health and CMV-seronegative. The CDR3 runs from the conserved cysteine through the conserved F or W.

v_call	j_call	cdr3_aa
TRBV4-3	-	CASSQDPGTYEQYF
TRBV4-3	TRBJ2-1	CASSHQGGGHNEQFF
TRBV11-2	TRBJ1-4	CASSNGDRLNEKLFF
TRBV18	TRBJ2-3	CASSPPETGFLQAPQDTQYF
TRBV7-9	TRBJ2-2	CASSPRTGGHTGELFF
TRBV7-2	TRBJ2-3	CASKVAGEESTNTQYF
TRBV7-3	TRBJ2-3	CASSLSGGGLSTDTQYF
TRBV10-3	TRBJ1-1	CATFTGPNTEAFF
TRBV7-8	TRBJ2-1	CASSLGTGGFGQFF
TRBV11-2	TRBJ2-7	CASSLDRDYEQYF
TRBV19	TRBJ1-1	CASTPASGKTEAFF
TRBV5-1	TRBJ2-2	CASSLRSGTGELFF
TRBV11-2	TRBJ1-2	CASSLNSVGGVYGYTF
TRBV27	TRBJ1-6	CASSRHLGQRTSPLHF
TRBV5-6	TRBJ2-5	CASSPGVAETQYF
TRBV7-9	TRBJ1-5	CASSSGGVNQPQHF
TRBV7-9	TRBJ2-2	CASGGSGRAGELFF
TRBV19	TRBJ1-2	CASQGFGYGYTF
TRBV4-2	TRBJ2-3	CASSPIGFRDRGTDTQYF
TRBV19	TRBJ1-5	CASSTGPGITSNQPQHF
TRBV29-1	TRBJ2-5	CSVPTSGAFQETQYF
TRBV5-1	TRBJ2-5	CASSYGTMGGSQYF